This T cell receptor (beta chain) is from a study of shared clonotypes between healthy human individuals. Study conclusions and caveats: Naive subsets usually exceeded memory subsets in estimated richness. What rarefaction showed was incomplete sorted-subset sequencing despite large depth. Non-shared clonotypes displayed generation probabilities falling below those of clonotypes present in all four donors.

Per germline, CDR1 LNHNV and CDR2 YYDKDF (reference sequence). The V and J ends lost 3 bases and 3 bases respectively, with 11 bases between them. The CDR3 has 14 residues. To note about this clone: Its target is unknown.

Only CD45RO-negative cells positively selected for CCR7 counted as naive CD8 cells, so terminally differentiated effector memory CD45RA+ cells were excluded. Method: immunoSEQ multiplex PCR; TCRdb's copy keeps in-frame clones and lacks some. This table has under 1 million clones, about 96% appearing once. This sequence joins TRBV15 and TRBJ1-2; no firm D call. This receptor was taken from a man aged 25-40 years in good health. The sample was naive CD8+ T cells sorted from blood. CDR3 residues: CATSSPEVDYGYTF. The CDR3 DNA is TGTGCCACCAGCAGCCCAGAGGTAGACTATGGCTACACCTTC.